This paragraph reports one T cell receptor (beta chain). The antigen this receptor binds is unknown. Base qualities are not recorded, but no much larger clone differs from it by a single base. This sample is drawn from a study of blood T cell repertoires in COVID-19 (dated by TCRdb to about 2020). Regarding the study in general: The collaborator samples originated in the United States, Italy and Spain and spanned the acute and convalescent phases of COVID-19. The prospective study material was composed of cDNA or gDNA derived from T cells, B-cell-depleted T cells, or PBMCs. The dataset comprised deeply sampled blood TCRbeta repertoires from subjects exposed to, actively infected with, or recovered from COVID-19. The repertoires were released in a freely available public database intended as a resource for research on the immune response to SARS-CoV-2. Samples came from the ongoing ImmuneRACE study (first 160 participants) plus 1,254 subjects from 6 global collaborators. Sample metadata almost always included a de-identified subject ID, COVID-19 status, age in years and sex. Where available, HLA class I and class II types were obtained from metadata supplied by the sample provider rather than from assay-based typing. The research as a whole found: How much clinical and demographic metadata was included differed by source and by participant, and the metadata was provided uncurated.

Whole blood was collected in K2EDTA tubes by collaborating institutions according to the institutions' own protocols. For TCRbeta analysis, collaborator samples were shipped as frozen whole blood, as isolated PBMCs, or as DNA extracted from either sample type. Taken from cysteine to phenylalanine, the CDR3 has 15 residues. Only the CDR3 DNA is retained, 45 bases long and in frame from the first base. V sheds 3 bases and J sheds 4 bases, leaving 16 bases between their ends. CDR1 and CDR2 were assigned from the germline V gene as SGHRS and YFSETQ. TCRbeta CDR3 regions were amplified from genomic DNA using the immunoSEQ Assay, a bias-controlled multiplex PCR. Processing in the source paper ran as follows. The number of nucleated cells in each sample was estimated from the amplification of reference gene primers within the assay. Sequence reads were collapsed and filtered to measure the absolute abundance of every unique TCRbeta CDR3 rearrangement. For each sample, productive Simpson clonality was calculated by taking the square root of Simpson's diversity index across productive rearrangements. TCRdb carries this immuneACCESS record with in-frame sequences only. Its versions omit some clonotypes, under half of them owing to an unresolved V gene in the studies checked, with the rest unexplained. Clone size and the V and J calls come from that table; the DNA yielded D and trimming. The sample table shows approximately 190,000 clones, and nearly 90% are seen once. The ten largest clones take up roughly 21% of the sample.

What was sequenced was peripheral blood. The chain was built from TRBV5-1 and TRBJ2-5; the D gene is perhaps TRBD2, on 5 matching bases. The sequence derives from a man in his sixties with active or convalescent COVID-19. CDR3 region: CASSSSGIQRETQYF. The sequenced DNA is TGCGCCAGCAGCTCCTCCGGGATACAAAGAGAGACCCAGTACTTC.